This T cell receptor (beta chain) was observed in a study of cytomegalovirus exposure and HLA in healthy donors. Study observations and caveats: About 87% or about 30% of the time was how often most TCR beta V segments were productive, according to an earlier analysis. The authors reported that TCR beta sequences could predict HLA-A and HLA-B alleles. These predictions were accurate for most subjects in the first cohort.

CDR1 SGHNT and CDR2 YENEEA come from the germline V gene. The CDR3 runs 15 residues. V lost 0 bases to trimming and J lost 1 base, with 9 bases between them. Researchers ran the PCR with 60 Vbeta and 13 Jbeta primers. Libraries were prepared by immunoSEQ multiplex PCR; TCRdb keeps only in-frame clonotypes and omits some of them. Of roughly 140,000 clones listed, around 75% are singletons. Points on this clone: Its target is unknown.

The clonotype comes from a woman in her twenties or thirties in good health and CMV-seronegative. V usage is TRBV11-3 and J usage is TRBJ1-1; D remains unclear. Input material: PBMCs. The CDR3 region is CASSLDAGPNTEAFF. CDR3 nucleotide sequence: TGTGCCAGCAGCTTAGATGCAGGCCCGAACACTGAAGCTTTCTTT. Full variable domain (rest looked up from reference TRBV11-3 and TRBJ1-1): EAGVVQSPRYKIIEKKQPVAFWCNPISGHNTLYWYLQNLGQGPELLIRYENEEAVDDSQLPKDRFSAERLKGVDSTLKIQPAELGDSAVYLCASSLDAGPNTEAFFGQGTRLTVV.